What follows are 8 T cell receptor beta chains derived from one specimen sequenced in a study of blood T cell repertoires in COVID-19. Produced via immunoSEQ multiplex PCR; TCRdb's table is partial and in-frame only. The sample yields roughly 200,000 clones, about 84% seen once. The specimen sequenced was peripheral blood. These TCRs come from a person aged 70 to 85 with COVID-19, enrolled during active disease.

V is TRBV5-1 and J is TRBJ2-5; 9 bases agree with TRBD2. The germline V gene encodes CDR1 SGHRS and CDR2 YFSETQ. The CDR3 is 15 amino acids. V gave up 2 bases and J gave up 4 bases; unmatched junction bases: 6. The CDR3 DNA reads as TGCGCCAGCAGCTTTTCTAGCGGGGCGGGAGAGACCCAGTACTTC. This gives the protein CASSFSSGAGETQYF.

The chain links TRBV19 to TRBJ2-5; TRBD2 matches 12 bases. With 5 bases clipped from V and 1 base from J, the junction kept 2 bases outside the gene matches. The CDR3 covers 15 residues. Germline V CDR1 and CDR2: LNHDA, SQIVND (reference sequence). The CDR3 DNA follows: TGTGCCAGTAGTCCGGGACTAGCGGGCCAAGAGACCCAGTACTTC. It specifies CASSPGLAGQETQYF.

The rearrangement uses TRBV6-5 and TRBJ1-4; 8 nucleotides line up with TRBD1. Germline V gene sequence: CDR1 MNHEY, CDR2 SVGAGI. The ends lost 6 bases at V and 8 bases at J; junction bases unmatched: 5. CDR3 length equals 13 residues. The CDR3 loop reads CASRGTGSEKLFF. In DNA, the CDR3 is TGTGCCAGCAGAGGGACAGGCAGCGAAAAACTGTTTTTT.

The chain combines TRBV10-1 with TRBJ1-5; TRBD1 aligns across 9 bases. Germline V lookup: CDR1 WNHNN, CDR2 SYGVQD (reference sequence). V lost 8 bases and J lost 1; bases outside the gene matches: 15. The CDR3 runs 18 residues. The CDR3 nucleotides read TGCGCCAGCCGAGGCCGGGACAGGGAACGTGGGAGCAATCAGCCCCAGCATTTT. This gives the protein CASRGRDRERGSNQPQHF.

Here the CDR3 DNA reads TGCGCCAGCAGCCCAAGACTAGCGGGAGTCACAGATACGCAGTATTTT. Translated, it gives CASSPRLAGVTDTQYF. The V gene is TRBV4-1, the J gene TRBJ2-3, with TRBD2 matching over 12 bases. The ends lost 4 bases at V and 2 bases at J; junction bases unmatched: 4. CDR1 is MGHRA and CDR2 is YSYEKL in the germline V gene. This CDR3 has 16 residues.

This clone was seen only once. V and J are TRBV11-2 and TRBJ1-3; D perhaps matches TRBD1 (5 bases). V lost 5 bases to trimming and J lost 0 bases, with 20 bases between them. From germline, CDR1 is SGHAT and CDR2 FQNNGV. There are 18 residues in the CDR3. CDR3 residues: CASSVISTDSSSGNTIYF. The DNA for the CDR3 is TGTGCCAGCAGCGTAATAAGTACTGACAGCAGCTCTGGAAACACCATATATTTT.

This clone was found once. The rearrangement links TRBV20-1 to TRBJ1-5; unclear D gene. Germline-derived CDR1 and CDR2 are DFQATT and SNEGSKA (reference sequence). The germline V and J ends were trimmed by 3 bases and 1 base, with 4 bases remaining between them. The CDR3 runs 12 residues. The CDR3 sequence is CSASQSNQPQHF. The DNA of the CDR3 is TGCAGTGCTAGTCAGAGCAATCAGCCCCAGCATTTT.

Only one count was recorded for this clone. The rearrangement uses TRBV6-5 and TRBJ1-5; TRBD1 aligns across 10 bases. CDR3 length equals 15 residues. V was clipped by 4 bases and J by 4 bases; unmatched bases: 4. Per the germline V gene, CDR1 is MNHEY and CDR2 is SVGAGI. CDR3 sequence: CASSWGTGANQPQHF. Written as DNA, the CDR3 is TGTGCCAGCAGTTGGGGGACAGGGGCAAATCAGCCCCAGCATTTT.